A selection of T cell receptor beta chains follows, all from one sample in a study of blood T cell repertoires in COVID-19. TCRdb's copy holds only in-frame clones and misses some; the assay was immunoSEQ multiplex PCR. The sample has tens of thousands of clones; 80% to 85% are singletons. Sequenced input: peripheral blood. These receptors came from a woman aged 80 or over with active or convalescent COVID-19. The CDR3 runs from the conserved cysteine through the conserved F or W. Fields, in order: clone size, V gene, D gene, J gene, CDR3 protein, CDR3 DNA. The D gene is left open where the match is weak. Size is omitted from some rows. Given values are once, few, many or a class for expanded clones.

clone size: NA; V gene: TRBV3-1/TRBV3-2; D gene: NA; J gene: TRBJ2-3; CDR3 protein: CASSQSGVSTDTQYF; CDR3 DNA: TGTGCCAGCAGCCAGTCAGGGGTGAGCACAGATACGCAGTATTTT
clone size: medium-sized; V gene: TRBV5-4; D gene: NA; J gene: TRBJ1-4; CDR3 protein: CASSLNRAVNEKLFF; CDR3 DNA: TGTGCCAGCAGCCTAAACAGGGCCGTGAATGAAAAACTGTTTTTT
clone size: NA; V gene: TRBV30; D gene: TRBD1; J gene: TRBJ2-3; CDR3 protein: CAWSGGQGATDTQYF; CDR3 DNA: TGTGCCTGGAGTGGGGGACAGGGAGCCACAGATACGCAGTATTTT
clone size: NA; V gene: TRBV6-1; D gene: NA; J gene: TRBJ1-2; CDR3 protein: CASTSGYGYTF; CDR3 DNA: TGTGCCAGCACCTCAGGGTATGGCTACACCTTC
clone size: NA; V gene: TRBV19; D gene: TRBD1; J gene: TRBJ2-2; CDR3 protein: CASSGTGGAGTGELFF; CDR3 DNA: TGTGCCAGTAGCGGGACAGGGGGCGCGGGGACCGGGGAGCTGTTTTTT
clone size: NA; V gene: TRBV2; D gene: NA; J gene: TRBJ2-3; CDR3 protein: CATSPDYYTDTQYF; CDR3 DNA: TGTGCCACCTCTCCGGACTATTACACAGATACGCAGTATTTT
clone size: NA; V gene: TRBV19; D gene: TRBD1; J gene: TRBJ2-3; CDR3 protein: CASSPRDRAPAKQYF; CDR3 DNA: TGTGCCAGTAGCCCTCGGGACAGGGCCCCTGCAAAGCAGTATTTT
clone size: NA; V gene: TRBV5-1; D gene: NA; J gene: TRBJ2-3; CDR3 protein: CASSLGSGATDTQYF; CDR3 DNA: TGCGCCAGCAGCTTGGGGTCCGGTGCGACAGATACGCAGTATTTT
clone size: NA; V gene: TRBV10-3; D gene: TRBD1; J gene: TRBJ1-5; CDR3 protein: CAISFGQGAVWDQPQHF; CDR3 DNA: TGTGCCATCAGCTTCGGACAGGGGGCGGTTTGGGATCAGCCCCAGCATTTT
clone size: NA; V gene: TRBV7-9; D gene: NA; J gene: TRBJ2-5; CDR3 protein: CASSIQETQYF; CDR3 DNA: TGTGCCAGCAGCATACAAGAGACCCAGTACTTC
clone size: NA; V gene: TRBV28; D gene: NA; J gene: TRBJ2-4; CDR3 protein: CASSQAVENIQYF; CDR3 DNA: TGTGCCAGCAGCCAGGCAGTGGAAAACATTCAGTACTTC
clone size: NA; V gene: TRBV6-2/TRBV6-3; D gene: TRBD1; J gene: TRBJ1-2; CDR3 protein: CASSLRRTGGAGYTF; CDR3 DNA: TGTGCCAGCAGCCTAAGGCGGACAGGGGGCGCAGGCTACACCTTC
clone size: NA; V gene: TRBV27; D gene: TRBD2; J gene: TRBJ2-1; CDR3 protein: CASGRSGTTSYNEQFF; CDR3 DNA: TGTGCCAGCGGGAGATCCGGGACTACTTCCTACAATGAGCAGTTCTTC
clone size: NA; V gene: TRBV28; D gene: TRBD1; J gene: TRBJ1-2; CDR3 protein: CASPPGLGGNYGYTF; CDR3 DNA: TGTGCCAGCCCACCAGGGTTAGGGGGCAACTATGGCTACACCTTC
clone size: NA; V gene: TRBV5-1; D gene: NA; J gene: TRBJ2-1; CDR3 protein: CASITGIRYNEQFF; CDR3 DNA: TGCGCCAGTATAACCGGGATAAGGTACAATGAGCAGTTCTTC
clone size: NA; V gene: TRBV29-1; D gene: NA; J gene: TRBJ1-2; CDR3 protein: CSVGLADTYGYTF; CDR3 DNA: TGCAGCGTTGGTCTAGCAGATACCTATGGCTACACCTTC
clone size: few; V gene: TRBV6-5; D gene: TRBD2; J gene: TRBJ2-5; CDR3 protein: CASLPGLASHETQYF; CDR3 DNA: TGTGCCAGTCTTCCGGGACTAGCCTCTCACGAGACCCAGTACTTC
clone size: NA; V gene: TRBV7-9; D gene: TRBD2; J gene: TRBJ2-3; CDR3 protein: CASSDSGRGGDTQYF; CDR3 DNA: TGTGCCAGCAGCGATAGCGGGAGAGGAGGAGATACGCAGTATTTT
clone size: NA; V gene: TRBV4-1; D gene: NA; J gene: TRBJ1-5; CDR3 protein: CASSHRDGNQPQHF; CDR3 DNA: TGCGCCAGCAGCCACAGGGATGGCAATCAGCCCCAGCATTTT
clone size: few; V gene: TRBV9; D gene: NA; J gene: TRBJ2-2; CDR3 protein: CASSQDLTRGELFF; CDR3 DNA: TGTGCCAGCAGCCAAGACTTGACTCGCGGGGAGCTGTTTTTT
clone size: NA; V gene: TRBV5-1; D gene: TRBD2; J gene: TRBJ2-1; CDR3 protein: CASSELAGGYNEQFF; CDR3 DNA: TGCGCCAGCAGCGAGCTAGCGGGGGGATACAATGAGCAGTTCTTC
clone size: NA; V gene: TRBV6-5; D gene: TRBD2; J gene: TRBJ2-3; CDR3 protein: CATPSGGSTDTQYF; CDR3 DNA: TGTGCCACCCCTAGCGGGGGGTCCACAGATACGCAGTATTTT
clone size: NA; V gene: TRBV21-1; D gene: NA; J gene: TRBJ1-2; CDR3 protein: CASSAGGYGYTF; CDR3 DNA: TGTGCCAGCAGCGCAGGAGGGTATGGCTACACCTTC